Sequencing of this T cell receptor (beta chain) was carried out in a study of tumor-infiltrating lymphocytes in primary liver carcinoma. Unsorted bulk tissue, roughly 20-34 mg of it, served as the source for co-extraction of RNA and DNA. From 400 to 550 ng total RNA, TCR beta cDNA was generated with a primer in the constant region. Investigators got TCR beta libraries out of three nested multiplex PCR rounds, done with slightly modified ARM-PCR. TRBV1-TRBV30 forward primers and a C-beta reverse primer were used in the first two PCR rounds, which each ran for nine to ten cycles. TCRdb processed the multiplex PCR reads anew with MiXCR; each CDR3 protein has one entry. The sample includes fewer than 85,000 distinct CDR3 sequences, 69% seen only once; the top ten take roughly 25%. Overall study findings and caveats: With p = 0.039, the top-250-clone fraction in tumors significantly exceeded that in blood.

Germline V CDR1 and CDR2: MGHDK, SYGVNS. The CDR3 loop spans 17 amino acids. With 3 bases clipped from V and 4 bases from J, the junction kept 5 bases outside the gene matches. In this sample, this clonotype turned up a few times. Its antigen remains unidentified. The material sequenced was tumor-adjacent normal liver tissue. The chain has TRBV25-1 and TRBJ2-1, with 14 bases identical to TRBD2. The sequence derives from a man aged 40-49 years with primary liver carcinoma and hepatitis B virus infection. CDR3 region: CASSEGLAGAPYNEQFF. As DNA, the CDR3 is TGTGCCAGCAGTGAGGGACTAGCGGGAGCACCTTACAATGAGCAGTTCTTC.